A single sample is the source of the 17 T cell receptor beta chains below, sequenced in a study of control samples from healthy donors and cancer patients. Sequencing was performed with immunoSEQ multiplex PCR; in TCRdb, only in-frame clones are kept and a portion is missing. The data show roughly 90,000 clones, about 89% seen once. Sequencing was carried out using PBMCs. The receptor source for this set is a woman in her forties or fifties with colorectal cancer.

The V gene is TRBV6-2 or TRBV6-3, the J gene TRBJ2-2; D is unresolved. Germline V lookup: CDR1 MNHEY, CDR2 SVGEGT. The CDR3 has 13 residues. V lost 4 bases and J lost 3, with 6 bases in between. The CDR3 nucleotides read TGTGCCAGCAGTTTCGATGACACCGGGGAGCTGTTTTTT. It yields the protein CASSFDDTGELFF.

The chain carries TRBV5-5 and TRBJ2-5; 8 positions match TRBD2. Looked up from germline, CDR1 is SGHKS and CDR2 is YYEKEE (reference sequence). The CDR3 has 15 residues. The V gene end was trimmed by 4 bases and the J gene end by 4 bases; junction bases not matched to a gene: 9. CDR3 DNA sequence: TGTGCCAGCAGCCTCTCACCGGGGGGGCGAGAGACCCAGTACTTC. It translates to CASSLSPGGRETQYF.

This clone came up once. The chain carries TRBV7-3 and TRBJ2-6; D not certain. Germline CDR1 and CDR2: SGHTA and FQGTGA. With 0 bases removed from V and 4 bases from J, the gap between germline ends came to 4 bases. CDR3 length: 14 residues. CDR3 coding DNA: TGTGCCAGCAGCTTAACGGGCGGGGCCAACGTCCTGACTTTC. Translation: CASSLTGGANVLTF.

The CDR3 reads CASSFRLTDTQYF. CDR3 nucleotides: TGTGCCAGCAGCTTCCGCTTAACAGATACGCAGTATTTT. J is TRBJ2-3 and V is TRBV7-2; no reliable D call. V lost 3 bases to trimming and J lost 3 bases, with 7 bases between them. This CDR3 contains 13 residues. CDR1 and CDR2 from the germline V gene are SGHTA and FQGNSA.

The V gene is TRBV7-3, the J gene TRBJ2-1; the match to TRBD2 covers 7 bases. Looked up from germline, CDR1 is SGHTA and CDR2 is FQGTGA. The CDR3 is made up of 15 amino acids. V lost 1 base and J lost 2; bases outside the gene matches: 2. The CDR3 sequence: CASSLKAGPYNEQFF. In nucleotides, the CDR3 is TGTGCCAGCAGCTTAAAAGCGGGACCCTACAATGAGCAGTTCTTC. Looking up the rest from reference TRBV7-3 and TRBJ2-1 gives the full variable domain: GAGVSQTPSNKVTEKGKYVELRCDPISGHTALYWYRQSLGQGPEFLIYFQGTGAADDSGLPNDRFFAVRPEGSVSTLKIQRTERGDSAVYLCASSLKAGPYNEQFFGPGTRLTVL.

This chain uses TRBV7-3 with TRBJ2-1, with TRBD2 as a possible D gene (6 bases). Germline-derived CDR1 and CDR2 are SGHTA and FQGTGA. The CDR3 covers 15 residues. Trimming shortened V by 5 bases and J by 2 bases, and 13 bases separated the two germline ends. CDR3: CASSPGAGPYNEQFF. CDR3 nucleotide sequence: TGTGCCAGCAGCCCCGGGGCGGGGCCCTACAATGAGCAGTTCTTC.

This clone was seen a single time. This sequence joins TRBV28 and TRBJ1-1; 9 positions match TRBD1. CDR3 size: 16 residues. Germline CDR1 and CDR2: MDHEN and SYDVKM. J gave up 4 bases and V 7 bases, and 13 bases lay outside the gene matches. DNA of the CDR3: TGTGCCAGCAACGGGGGACAGGGACGATGGGGCACTGAAGCTTTCTTT. Amino acids: CASNGGQGRWGTEAFF.

DNA for the CDR3: TGTGCCAGCAGCCAAGTCAAGGGGAAGATTCACTCTGGAAACACCATATATTTT. Protein product: CASSQVKGKIHSGNTIYF. The V and J genes are TRBV3-1 (or the pseudogene TRBV3-2) and TRBJ1-3, with TRBD1 as a possible D gene (5 bases). Germline CDR1 LGHDT, CDR2 YNNKEL (reference sequence). Deletions cut 1 base from V and 0 bases from J, with 16 bases between. This CDR3 spans 18 amino acids.

The chain carries TRBV14 and TRBJ2-7; tentative D call: TRBD1 (6 bases). The CDR3 sequence is 15 residues long. Trimming stripped 4 bases from V and 0 bases from J, with 13 bases between. The germline V gene encodes CDR1 SGHDN and CDR2 FVKESK. The CDR3 bases are TGTGCCAGCAGCCCTCAGGGGCTTCCCTCCTACGAGCAGTACGTC. This encodes CASSPQGLPSYEQYV.

This clone has just one count. The rearrangement joins TRBV30 to TRBJ2-5, with 8 bases fitting TRBD1. The CDR3 has 15 residues. The V segment lost 2 bases and the J segment 5 bases; nucleotides outside the gene matches: 10. Germline lookup yields CDR1 GTSNPN and CDR2 SVGIG (reference sequence). CDR3 in amino acids: CAWSRAGGVSETQYF. The CDR3 nucleotides read TGTGCCTGGAGTCGGGCAGGGGGCGTCTCGGAGACCCAGTACTTC.

The genes are TRBV7-2 and TRBJ2-7; D might be TRBD2 (5 bases). V lost 0 bases and J lost 0, with 12 bases in between. Germline V CDR1 and CDR2: SGHTA, FQGNSA. This CDR3 has 16 residues. The CDR3 sequence is CASSLAADLNSYEQYV. CDR3 nucleotides: TGTGCCAGCAGCTTAGCGGCGGACTTAAACTCCTACGAGCAGTACGTC.

The chain links TRBV24-1 to TRBJ2-7, with D uncertain. CDR3 length: 13 residues. Germline CDR1 is KGHDR and CDR2 is SFDVKD. V was shortened by 0 bases and J by 4 bases, with 6 bases between the two germline ends. As DNA, the CDR3 is TGTGCCACCAGTGATTTGAGGGTTTACGAGCAGTACGTC. Translating gives CATSDLRVYEQYV.

The chain uses TRBV3-1 (or the pseudogene TRBV3-2) and TRBJ2-5; either TRBD1 or TRBD2 may fit D (5 bases each). V dropped 0 bases and J dropped 4 bases, with 12 bases sitting between them. Germline V CDR1 and CDR2: LGHDT, YNNKEL (reference sequence). This CDR3 spans 15 amino acids. In nucleotides, the CDR3 is TGTGCCAGCAGCCAAGATTTCGCAGGGAGAGAGACCCAGTACTTC. It specifies CASSQDFAGRETQYF.

The chain combines TRBV6-1 with TRBJ1-2, with a possible D match to TRBD1 (6 bases). Trimming pared 3 bases from V and 1 base from J, leaving 9 bases between. The CDR3 loop spans 14 amino acids. CDR1 MNHNS and CDR2 SASEGT come from the germline V gene. CDR3: CASSEGGSNYGYTF. Here the CDR3 DNA reads TGTGCCAGCAGTGAGGGGGGCAGTAACTATGGCTACACCTTC.

This chain connects TRBV15 to TRBJ2-3; TRBD2 matches at 9 bases. The germline CDR1 and CDR2 sequences are LNHNV and YYDKDF (reference sequence). The CDR3 runs 16 residues. The J segment lost 3 bases and the V segment lost 0 bases, leaving 4 bases of the junction unmatched. The chain's CDR3 is CATSRDAGGLTDTQYF. In DNA, the CDR3 is TGTGCCACCAGCAGAGATGCGGGGGGGCTTACAGATACGCAGTATTTT.

This clone has just one count. The chain carries TRBV2 and TRBJ1-1, with no clear D. Trimming cost V 6 bases and J 6 bases, with 14 bases left between them. The CDR3 is made up of 13 amino acids. Germline CDR1 is SNHLY and CDR2 is FYNNEI. The CDR3 region is CASRESSLAEAFF. CDR3 DNA sequence: TGTGCCAGCAGGGAGTCCAGTCTCGCTGAAGCTTTCTTT.

The V call is TRBV6-2 or TRBV6-3, the J call TRBJ1-4; no clear D. This CDR3 spans 12 amino acids. The V gene's germline CDR1 is MNHEY and CDR2 SVGEGT. V lost 4 bases to trimming and J lost 10 bases, with 10 bases between them. The CDR3: CASSLTLGKLFF. The CDR3 DNA reads as TGTGCCAGCAGTTTAACACTGGGAAAACTGTTTTTT.